This T cell receptor beta chain is from a study of blood T cell repertoires in COVID-19. Study in general: Recovered status in Cohort 3 required two negative PCRs, clearance, or symptom resolution. Collection of acute and convalescent COVID-19 samples took place in the United States, Italy and Spain. The cDNA or gDNA used as material had been derived from T cells, B-cell-depleted T cells, or PBMCs.

The V gene lost 2 bases and the J gene lost 2 bases, with 6 bases spanning the gap. The CDR3 extends over 13 amino acids. Germline V lookup: CDR1 SEHNR, CDR2 FQNEAQ (reference sequence). Study processing details: Nucleated cell counts were estimated from reference gene primer amplification. The repertoire was sequenced with immunoSEQ multiplex PCR; TCRdb's copy has only in-frame clones and lacks some. That table is the source of V, J and clone size, and D and trimming were worked out from the DNA. The profile shows about 140,000 clones, about 87% of them singletons. The sequenced material came from PBMCs or T cells enriched from blood (not recorded which). The clonotype comes from a man aged 45 to 65 in a cohort exposed to, infected with or recovered from COVID-19 (not recorded which). This rearrangement joins TRBV7-9 to TRBJ1-2; D unresolved. CDR3 in DNA: TGTGCCAGCAGCTTAACAGAAAACTATGGCTACACCTTC. Amino acid sequence: CASSLTENYGYTF.